One T cell receptor beta chain is described in this entry. This specimen belongs to a study of T cell changes during pregnancy in multiple sclerosis. V lost 0 bases to trimming and J lost 0 bases, with 12 bases between them. The CDR3 runs 17 residues. CDR1 and CDR2 (germline): SGDLS, YYNGEE. Measured with immunoSEQ multiplex PCR; TCRdb has only the in-frame clones, and not every one. This table holds under 100,000 clones, about 91% found once. This chain connects TRBV9 to TRBJ2-2, with D uncertain. This TCR derives from a female donor in good health, enrolled as a control in a pregnancy study. This specimen was peripheral blood, taken in the first trimester of pregnancy. The CDR3 is CASSVVAAASNTGELFF. CDR3 in DNA: TGTGCCAGCAGCGTAGTTGCGGCGGCCTCGAACACCGGGGAGCTGTTTTTT.